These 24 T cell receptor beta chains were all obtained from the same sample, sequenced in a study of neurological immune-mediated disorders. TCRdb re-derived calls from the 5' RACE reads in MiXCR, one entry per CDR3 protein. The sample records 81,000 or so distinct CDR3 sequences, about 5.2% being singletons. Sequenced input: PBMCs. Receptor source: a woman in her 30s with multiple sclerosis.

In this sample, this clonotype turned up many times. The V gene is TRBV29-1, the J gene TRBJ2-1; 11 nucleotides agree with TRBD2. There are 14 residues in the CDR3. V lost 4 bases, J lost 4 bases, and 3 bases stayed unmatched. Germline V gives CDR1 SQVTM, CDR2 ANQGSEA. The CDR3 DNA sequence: TGCAGCGTTGTAGGGACTAGCGGTTACAATGAGCAGTTCTTC. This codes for CSVVGTSGYNEQFF.

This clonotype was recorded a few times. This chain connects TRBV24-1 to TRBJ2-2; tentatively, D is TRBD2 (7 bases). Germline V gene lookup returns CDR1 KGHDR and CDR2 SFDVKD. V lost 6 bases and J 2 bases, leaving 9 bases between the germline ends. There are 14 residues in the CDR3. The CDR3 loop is CATSRGANTGELFF. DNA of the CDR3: TGTGCCACCAGTCGGGGGGCAAACACCGGGGAGCTGTTTTTT.

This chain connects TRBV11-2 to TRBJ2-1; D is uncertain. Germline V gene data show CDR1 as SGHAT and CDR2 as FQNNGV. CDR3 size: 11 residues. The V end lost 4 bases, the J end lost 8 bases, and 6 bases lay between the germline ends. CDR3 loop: CASSSPDEQFF. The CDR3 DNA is TGTGCCAGCAGCTCTCCCGATGAGCAGTTCTTC. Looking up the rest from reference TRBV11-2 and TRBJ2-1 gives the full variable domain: EAGVAQSPRYKIIEKRQSVAFWCNPISGHATLYWYQQILGQGPKLLIQFQNNGVVDDSQLPKDRFSAERLKGVDSTLKIQPAKLEDSAVYLCASSSPDEQFFGPGTRLTVL.

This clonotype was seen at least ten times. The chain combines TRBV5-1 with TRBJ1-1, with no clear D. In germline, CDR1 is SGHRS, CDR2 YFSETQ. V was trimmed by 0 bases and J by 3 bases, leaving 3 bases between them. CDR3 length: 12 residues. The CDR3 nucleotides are TGCGCCAGCAGCTTGGGCCACACTGAAGCTTTCTTT. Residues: CASSLGHTEAFF.

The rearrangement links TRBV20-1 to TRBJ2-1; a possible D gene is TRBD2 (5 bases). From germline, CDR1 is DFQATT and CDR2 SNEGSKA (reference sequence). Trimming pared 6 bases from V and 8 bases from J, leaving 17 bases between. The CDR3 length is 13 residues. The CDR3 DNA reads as TGCAGTGCCCCACGGGGAAATGTCTATGAGCAGTTCTTC. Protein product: CSAPRGNVYEQFF.

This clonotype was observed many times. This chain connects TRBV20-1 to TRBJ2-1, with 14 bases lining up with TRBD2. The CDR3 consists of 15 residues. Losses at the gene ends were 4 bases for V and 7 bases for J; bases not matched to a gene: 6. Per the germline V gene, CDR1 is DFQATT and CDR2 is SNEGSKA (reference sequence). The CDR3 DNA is TGCAGTGCTAACCGACTAGCGGGGGGGCAAAATGAGCAGTTCTTC. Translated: CSANRLAGGQNEQFF.

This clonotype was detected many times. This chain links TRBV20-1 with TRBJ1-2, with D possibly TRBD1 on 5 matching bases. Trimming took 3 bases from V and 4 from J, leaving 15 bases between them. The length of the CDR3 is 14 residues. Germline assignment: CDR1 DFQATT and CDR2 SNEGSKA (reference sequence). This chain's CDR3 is CSASSARDRYGYTF. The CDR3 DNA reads TGCAGTGCTAGCTCGGCCCGGGACCGCTATGGCTACACCTTC.

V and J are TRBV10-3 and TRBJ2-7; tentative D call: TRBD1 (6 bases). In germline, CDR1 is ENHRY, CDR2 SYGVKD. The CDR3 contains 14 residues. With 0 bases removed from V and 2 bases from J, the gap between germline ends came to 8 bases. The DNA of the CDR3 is TGTGCCATCAGTGAGTCGGCAGGGGCCTACGAGCAGTACTTC. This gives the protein CAISESAGAYEQYF.

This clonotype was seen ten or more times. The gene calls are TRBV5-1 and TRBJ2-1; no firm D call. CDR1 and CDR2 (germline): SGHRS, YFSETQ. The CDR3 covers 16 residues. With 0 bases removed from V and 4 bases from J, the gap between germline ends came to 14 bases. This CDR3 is CASSLDTFLAYNEQFF. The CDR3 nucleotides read TGCGCCAGCAGCTTGGATACGTTTCTGGCATACAATGAGCAGTTCTTC. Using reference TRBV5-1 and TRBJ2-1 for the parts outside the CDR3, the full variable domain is KAGVTQTPRYLIKTRGQQVTLSCSPISGHRSVSWYQQTPGQGLQFLFEYFSETQRNKGNFPGRFSGRQFSNSRSEMNVSTLELGDSALYLCASSLDTFLAYNEQFFGPGTRLTVL.

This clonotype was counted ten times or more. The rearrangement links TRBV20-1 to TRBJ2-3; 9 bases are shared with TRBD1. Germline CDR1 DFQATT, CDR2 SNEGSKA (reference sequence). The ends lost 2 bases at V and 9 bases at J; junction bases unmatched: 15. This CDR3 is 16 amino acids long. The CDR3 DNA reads TGCAGTGCTAGAACACTAGCCCGCCCCGGACAGGGGACGCAGTATTTT. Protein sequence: CSARTLARPGQGTQYF.

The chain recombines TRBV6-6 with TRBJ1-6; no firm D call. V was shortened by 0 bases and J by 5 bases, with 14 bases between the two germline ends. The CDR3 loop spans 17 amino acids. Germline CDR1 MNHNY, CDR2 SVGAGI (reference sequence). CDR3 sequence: CASSYSNSRAHNSPLHF. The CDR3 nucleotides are TGTGCCAGCAGTTACTCGAATTCTAGGGCCCATAATTCACCCCTCCACTTT.

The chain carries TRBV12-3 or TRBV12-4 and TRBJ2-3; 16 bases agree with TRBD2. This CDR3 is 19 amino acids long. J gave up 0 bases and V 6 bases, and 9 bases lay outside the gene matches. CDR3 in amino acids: CASRSWGLAGGISTDTQYF. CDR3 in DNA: TGTGCCAGCAGATCCTGGGGACTAGCGGGGGGGATTAGCACAGATACGCAGTATTTT.

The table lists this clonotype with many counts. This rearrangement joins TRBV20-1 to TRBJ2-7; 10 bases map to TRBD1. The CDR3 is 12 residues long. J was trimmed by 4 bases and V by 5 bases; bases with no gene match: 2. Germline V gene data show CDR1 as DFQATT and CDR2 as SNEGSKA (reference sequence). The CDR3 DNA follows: TGCAGTGCTGGGGGACAGGGGTACGAGCAGTACTTC. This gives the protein CSAGGQGYEQYF.

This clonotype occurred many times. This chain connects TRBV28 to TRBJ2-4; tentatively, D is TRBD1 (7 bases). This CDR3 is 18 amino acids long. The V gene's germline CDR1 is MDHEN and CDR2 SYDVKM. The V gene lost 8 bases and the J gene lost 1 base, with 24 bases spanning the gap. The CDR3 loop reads CASDSSRLQGRAKNIQYF. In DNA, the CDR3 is TGTGCCAGCGATTCGAGCCGACTACAGGGGAGGGCCAAAAACATTCAGTACTTC.

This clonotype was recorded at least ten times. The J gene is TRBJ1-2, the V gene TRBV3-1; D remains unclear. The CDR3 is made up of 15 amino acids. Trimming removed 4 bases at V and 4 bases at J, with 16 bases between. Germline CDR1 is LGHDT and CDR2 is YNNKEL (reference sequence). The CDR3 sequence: CASSPYGTALYGYTF. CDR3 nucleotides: TGTGCCAGCAGCCCATACGGAACAGCCCTCTATGGCTACACCTTC.

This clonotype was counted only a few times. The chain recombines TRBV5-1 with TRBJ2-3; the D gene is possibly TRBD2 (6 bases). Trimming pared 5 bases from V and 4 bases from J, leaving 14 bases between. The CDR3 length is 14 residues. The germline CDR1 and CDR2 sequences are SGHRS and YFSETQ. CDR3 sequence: CASRLGLMADTQYF. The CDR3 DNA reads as TGCGCCAGCAGGCTGGGACTTATGGCAGATACGCAGTATTTT.

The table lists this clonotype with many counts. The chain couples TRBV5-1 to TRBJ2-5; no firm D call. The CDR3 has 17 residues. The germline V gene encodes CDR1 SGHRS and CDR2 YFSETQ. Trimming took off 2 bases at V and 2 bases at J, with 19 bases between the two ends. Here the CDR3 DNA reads TGCGCCAGCAGCTTCGACCTCCGGCCTACCCCTCAAGAGACCCAGTACTTC. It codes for CASSFDLRPTPQETQYF.

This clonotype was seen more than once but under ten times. CDR3 DNA: TGTGCCAGCAGCCGACAGGGGGTTGATGAAGCTTTCTTT. It specifies CASSRQGVDEAFF. V is TRBV6-1 and J is TRBJ1-1, with 9 bases matching TRBD1. The CDR3 has 13 amino acids. Trimming took 6 bases from V and 7 from J; bases not matched to a gene: 6. The germline gives CDR1 MNHNS, CDR2 SASEGT.

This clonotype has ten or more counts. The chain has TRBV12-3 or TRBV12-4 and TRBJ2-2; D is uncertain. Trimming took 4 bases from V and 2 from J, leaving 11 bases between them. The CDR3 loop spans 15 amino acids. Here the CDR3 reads CASSSKGSNTGELFF. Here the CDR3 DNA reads TGTGCCAGCAGTTCGAAGGGATCTAACACCGGGGAGCTGTTTTTT.

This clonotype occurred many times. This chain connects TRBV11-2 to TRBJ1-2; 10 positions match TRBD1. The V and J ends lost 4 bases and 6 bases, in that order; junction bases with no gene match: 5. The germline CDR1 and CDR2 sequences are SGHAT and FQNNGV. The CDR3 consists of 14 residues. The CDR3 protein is CASSSRQGANGYTF. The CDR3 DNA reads TGTGCCAGCAGCTCACGACAGGGGGCAAATGGCTACACCTTC.

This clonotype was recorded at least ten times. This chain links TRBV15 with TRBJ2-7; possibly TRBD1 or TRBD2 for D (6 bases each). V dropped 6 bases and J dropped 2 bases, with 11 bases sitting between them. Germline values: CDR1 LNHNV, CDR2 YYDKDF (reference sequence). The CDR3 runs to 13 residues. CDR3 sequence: CATSRGDTYEQYF. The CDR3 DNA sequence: TGTGCCACCAGTCGCGGGGACACCTACGAGCAGTACTTC.

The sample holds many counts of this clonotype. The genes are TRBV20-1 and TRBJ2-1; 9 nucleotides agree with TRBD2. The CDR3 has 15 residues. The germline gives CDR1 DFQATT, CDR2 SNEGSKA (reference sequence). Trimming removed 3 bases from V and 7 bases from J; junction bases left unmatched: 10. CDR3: CSARGQGREGNEQFF. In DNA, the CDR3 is TGCAGTGCTAGGGGTCAGGGGCGGGAGGGGAATGAGCAGTTCTTC.

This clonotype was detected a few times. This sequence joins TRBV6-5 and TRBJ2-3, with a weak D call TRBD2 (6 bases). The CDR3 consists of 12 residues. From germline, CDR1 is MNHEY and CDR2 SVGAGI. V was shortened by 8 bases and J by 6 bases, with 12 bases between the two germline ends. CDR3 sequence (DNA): TGTGCCAGCGGGACTGCCACTGATACGCAGTATTTT. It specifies CASGTATDTQYF.

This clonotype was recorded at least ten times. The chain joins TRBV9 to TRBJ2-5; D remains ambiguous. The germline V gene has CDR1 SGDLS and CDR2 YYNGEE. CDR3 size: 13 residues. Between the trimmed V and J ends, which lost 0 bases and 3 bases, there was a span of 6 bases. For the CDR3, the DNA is TGTGCCAGCAGCGTAGGTCCCGAAGAGACCCAGTACTTC. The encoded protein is CASSVGPEETQYF.